The 5 T cell receptor beta chains below all came from one sample that was sequenced in a study of beta chain features in type 1 diabetes. Study-wide points: Significant though moderate, a shortening of TCRB CDR3s appeared in all four CD4+ subsets of Type 1 diabetes patients.

These receptors have no identified antigens. The entirety of the isolated RNA underwent reverse transcription, so expressed TCRB transcripts were sequenced. Only in-frame clones appear in the TCRdb table, and some are missing; sequencing was by immunoSEQ multiplex PCR. The table lists 400,000 or so clones, roughly a tenth of them singletons. Sequenced: central memory CD4+ T cells from blood. The source of these receptors is a man aged 25-40 years with type 1 diabetes.

This clone came up a few times. V usage is TRBV7-9 and J usage is TRBJ2-4; TRBD1 aligns across 10 bases. V trimming: 4 bases; J trimming: 7 bases; junction bases outside the gene matches: 7. Germline CDR1 reads SEHNR; CDR2 reads FQNEAQ (reference sequence). The CDR3 loop spans 15 amino acids. In nucleotides, the CDR3 is TGTGCCAGCAGCTCTGATGGGGACAGGGGTAACATTCAGTACTTC. Translated, it gives CASSSDGDRGNIQYF.

This clone was detected a few times. V is TRBV15 and J is TRBJ1-2, with D maybe TRBD1 (5 bases). This CDR3 spans 12 amino acids. The V gene's germline CDR1 is LNHNV and CDR2 YYDKDF (reference sequence). With 5 bases removed from V and 2 bases from J, the gap between germline ends came to 6 bases. Here the CDR3 reads CATSAGNYGYTF. CDR3 bases: TGTGCCACCAGCGCAGGGAACTATGGCTACACCTTC.

The chain joins TRBV25-1 to TRBJ2-2, with D possibly matching TRBD2 (5 bases). The V end was cut by 0 bases, the J end by 7 bases, with 12 bases between. The CDR3 runs 15 residues. Germline loops: CDR1 MGHDK, CDR2 SYGVNS. CDR3 in amino acids: CASSEYTGGLGELFF. The DNA of the CDR3 is TGTGCCAGCAGTGAATATACGGGTGGACTCGGGGAGCTGTTTTTT.

This rearrangement joins TRBV7-6 to TRBJ1-5; D may be TRBD1 (6 bases). V was pared by 0 bases and J by 4 bases, with 13 bases between. The germline CDR1 and CDR2 sequences are SGHVS and FNYEAQ. The CDR3 has 16 residues. DNA of the CDR3: TGTGCCAGCAGCTTAGCGCCGGGGGCTTTAAATCAGCCCCAGCATTTT. Translating it yields CASSLAPGALNQPQHF.

This CDR3 is CASSPRTGEYGYTF. DNA of the CDR3: TGTGCCAGCTCACCACGGACAGGGGAGTATGGCTACACCTTC. The chain employs TRBV18 and TRBJ1-2; 9 bases agree with TRBD1. This CDR3 has 14 residues. The V gene end was trimmed by 1 base and the J gene end by 5 bases; junction bases not matched to a gene: 2. The V gene's germline CDR1 is KGHSH and CDR2 LQKENI. Complete variable domain (other parts from reference TRBV18 and TRBJ1-2): NAGVMQNPRHLVRRRGQEARLRCSPMKGHSHVYWYRQLPEEGLKFMVYLQKENIIDESGMPKERFSAEFPKEGPSILRIQQVVRGDSAAYFCASSPRTGEYGYTFGSGTRLTVV.